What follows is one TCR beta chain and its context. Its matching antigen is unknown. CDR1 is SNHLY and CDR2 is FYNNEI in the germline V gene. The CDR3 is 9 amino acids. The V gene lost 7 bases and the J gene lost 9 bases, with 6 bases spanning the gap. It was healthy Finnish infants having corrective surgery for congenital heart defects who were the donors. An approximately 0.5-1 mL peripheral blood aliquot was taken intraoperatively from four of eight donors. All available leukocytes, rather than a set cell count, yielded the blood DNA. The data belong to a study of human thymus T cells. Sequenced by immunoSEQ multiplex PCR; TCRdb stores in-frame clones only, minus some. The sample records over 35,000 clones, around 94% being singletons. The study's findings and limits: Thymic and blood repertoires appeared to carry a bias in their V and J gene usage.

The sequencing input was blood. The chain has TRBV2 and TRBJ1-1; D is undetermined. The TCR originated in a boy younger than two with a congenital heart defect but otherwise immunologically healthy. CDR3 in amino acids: CASKAQAFF. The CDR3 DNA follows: TGTGCCAGCAAGGCACAAGCTTTCTTT.